One T cell receptor (beta chain) is described in this entry. V lost 2 bases to trimming and J lost 0 bases, with 13 bases between them. Germline loops: CDR1 SGDLS, CDR2 YYNGEE. This CDR3 has 16 residues. The data stem from a study of human versus mouse CDR3 diversity and MHC coevolution. Using immunoSEQ multiplex PCR, the repertoire was profiled, and TCRdb retains in-frame clones only, with some absent. The data show tens of thousands of clones, roughly 95% seen once. The sequence was collected from a person aged 25 to 75 in good health. The chain carries TRBV9 and TRBJ2-3; maybe TRBD2 (6 bases). Sequencing used naive CD4+ T cells from blood. Subset noted: CD45RO-negative CD62L-positive naive CD4 T cells. The CDR3 protein is CASSVAGGASTDTQYF. The CDR3 DNA reads as TGTGCCAGCAGCGTCGCCGGGGGAGCCAGCACAGATACGCAGTATTTT.